Here is one TCR beta chain with its context. What it binds is unknown. These data are taken from a study of Ad26.COV2.S vaccination and SARS-CoV-2 variants. General study results and limits: Marked by substantial breadth, spike-specific CD8+ and CD4+ T cell responses were reportedly seen after vaccination.

TCRdb's table, derived via immunoSEQ multiplex PCR, lists solely in-frame clones and lacks some. Among about 400,000 clones listed, 83% were seen once. V was trimmed by 2 bases and J by 0 bases, leaving 7 bases between them. CDR3 length: 15 amino acids. Germline loops: CDR1 SEHNR, CDR2 FQNEAQ (reference sequence). The treatment denotes: around 19 received Ad26.COV2.S at low or high dose, single or two shots; five or six received placebo; per-sample allocation not given. Repertoires come from day 63 after the first vaccine or placebo injection. An adult aged 18-55 years in Boston served as the donor. The sequencing used peripheral blood, collected in a trial of Ad26.COV2.S vaccine versus placebo. This sequence originates from a person between 18 and 59 years old who received the Ad26.COV2.S COVID-19 vaccine or a placebo. J is TRBJ2-2 and V is TRBV7-9; no clear D gene. CDR3 region: CASSLPGTNTGELFF. The CDR3 nucleotides read TGTGCCAGCAGCTTACCGGGTACGAACACCGGGGAGCTGTTTTTT.